This T cell receptor beta chain was recovered during a study of lymphopenia after photon versus proton radiotherapy. Overall study findings and caveats: Under photons, naive T cells and diversity fell while effector/memory populations rose. Post-nadir diversity loss with photons came from oligoclonal expansion, particularly CD8+ Temra cells. A bigger post-nadir fall in TCR diversity correlated inversely with survival time in deceased patients.

Trimming removed 3 bases at V and 4 bases at J, with 12 bases between. The length of the CDR3 is 15 residues. Germline assignment: CDR1 SGHAT and CDR2 FQNNGV. TCRdb keeps only in-frame clones here, not all; method: immunoSEQ multiplex PCR. Among tens of thousands of clones listed, under 95% were seen once. Concerning this clone itself: The antigen remains unidentified.

The sample in question was peripheral blood, obtained from a patient treated with photon-based radiotherapy. This clonotype originated in a woman aged 70 to 79 with pancreatic cancer. The chain links TRBV11-2 to TRBJ2-2; tentative D call: TRBD1 (5 bases). This chain's CDR3 is CASSFSQGVTGELFF. The CDR3 DNA follows: TGTGCCAGCAGCTTCTCGCAGGGTGTCACCGGGGAGCTGTTTTTT.